The entry below gives a single T cell receptor beta chain sequence along with its context. The data derive from a study of blood T cells in healthy people across ages. CDR1 LGHNA and CDR2 YSLEER come from the germline V gene. CDR3 length: 15 amino acids. Between the trimmed V and J ends, which lost 5 bases and 0 bases, there was a span of 8 bases. Primers used in a second PCR of about 7 to 11 cycles were a sample-barcoded 5' primer and a J-beta primer mix. All cDNA molecules were each tagged by a template-switch adaptor with 12 random nucleotides. TCRdb ran MiXCR on the 5' RACE reads and lists one entry per CDR3 protein. This sample has approximately 400,000 distinct CDR3 sequences, with more than 45% found just once. Donation came from healthy Caucasian individuals in Russia who were aged 6 to 90.

The specimen was blood. The genes are TRBV4-3 and TRBJ2-6; no reliable D call. This clonotype was obtained from a man aged 55 to 69 in good health. CDR3 nucleotide sequence: TGCGCCAGCAGCTCCGGTCACTCTGGGGCCAACGTCCTGACTTTC. It encodes CASSSGHSGANVLTF.